This TCR beta chain was sequenced during a study of control samples from healthy donors and cancer patients. TCRdb keeps only in-frame clones here, not all; method: immunoSEQ multiplex PCR. This sample yields 150,000 or so clones, of which about 90% are seen a single time; around 11% belongs to the top ten. The V end lost 6 bases, the J end lost 5 bases, and 18 bases lay between the germline ends. This CDR3 has 15 amino acids. Germline V gene data show CDR1 as KGHDR and CDR2 as SFDVKD. Sequencing was performed on blood. The clonotype was recovered from a man in his thirties or forties in good health. The chain is built from TRBV24-1 and TRBJ2-5, with D perhaps TRBD1 (6 bases). CDR3 loop: CATSRGGGPWETQYF. The CDR3 nucleotides are TGTGCCACCAGTAGAGGGGGTGGCCCCTGGGAGACCCAGTACTTC.